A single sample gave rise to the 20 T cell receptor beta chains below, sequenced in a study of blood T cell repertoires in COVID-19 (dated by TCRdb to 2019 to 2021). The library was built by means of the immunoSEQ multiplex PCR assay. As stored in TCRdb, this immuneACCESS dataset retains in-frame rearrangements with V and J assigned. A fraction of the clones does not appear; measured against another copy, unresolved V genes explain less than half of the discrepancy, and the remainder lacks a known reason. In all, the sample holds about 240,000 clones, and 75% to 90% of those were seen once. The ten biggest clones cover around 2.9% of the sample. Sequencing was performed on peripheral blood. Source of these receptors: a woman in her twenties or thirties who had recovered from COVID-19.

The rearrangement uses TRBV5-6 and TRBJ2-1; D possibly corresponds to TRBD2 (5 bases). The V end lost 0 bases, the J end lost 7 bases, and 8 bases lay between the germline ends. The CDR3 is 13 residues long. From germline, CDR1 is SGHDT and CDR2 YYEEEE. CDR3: CASSLASWNEQFF. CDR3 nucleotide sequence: TGTGCCAGCAGCTTGGCTAGCTGGAATGAGCAGTTCTTC.

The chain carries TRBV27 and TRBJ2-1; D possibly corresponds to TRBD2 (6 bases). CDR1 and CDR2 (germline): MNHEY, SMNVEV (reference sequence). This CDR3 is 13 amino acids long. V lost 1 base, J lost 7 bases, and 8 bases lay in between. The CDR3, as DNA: TGTGCCAGCAGTTTATGGAGGGGAAATGAGCAGTTCTTC. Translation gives CASSLWRGNEQFF.

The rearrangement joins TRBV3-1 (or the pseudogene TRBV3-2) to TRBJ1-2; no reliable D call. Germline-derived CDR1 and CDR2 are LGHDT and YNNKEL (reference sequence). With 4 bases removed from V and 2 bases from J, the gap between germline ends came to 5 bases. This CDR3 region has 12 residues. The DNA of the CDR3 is TGTGCCAGCAGCCGAGGGAACTATGGCTACACCTTC. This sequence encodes CASSRGNYGYTF.

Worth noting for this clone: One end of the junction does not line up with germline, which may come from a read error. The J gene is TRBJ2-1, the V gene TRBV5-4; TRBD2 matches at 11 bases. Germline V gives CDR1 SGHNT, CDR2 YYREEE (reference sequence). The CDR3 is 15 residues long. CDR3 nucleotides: TGTGCCAGCAGCAGCCGTGGGACTAGCGGCCTGGGTGGGGTCTTC. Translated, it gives CASSSRGTSGLGGVF.

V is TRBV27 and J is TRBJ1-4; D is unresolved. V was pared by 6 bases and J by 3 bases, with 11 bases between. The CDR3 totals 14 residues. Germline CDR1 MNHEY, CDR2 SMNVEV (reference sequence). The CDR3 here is CASRGSSANEKLFF. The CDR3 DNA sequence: TGTGCCAGCAGGGGCAGTTCGGCTAATGAAAAACTGTTTTTT.

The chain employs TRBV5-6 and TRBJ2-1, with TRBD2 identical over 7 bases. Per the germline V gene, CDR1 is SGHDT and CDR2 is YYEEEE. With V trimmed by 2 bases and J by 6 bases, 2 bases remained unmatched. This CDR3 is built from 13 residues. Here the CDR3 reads CASSLASGNEQFF. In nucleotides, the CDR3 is TGTGCCAGCAGCTTAGCTAGCGGCAATGAGCAGTTCTTC. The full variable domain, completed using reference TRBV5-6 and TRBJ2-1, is DAGVTQSPTHLIKTRGQQVTLRCSPKSGHDTVSWYQQALGQGPQFIFQYYEEEERQRGNFPDRFSGHQFPNYSSELNVNALLLGDSALYLCASSLASGNEQFFGPGTRLTVL.

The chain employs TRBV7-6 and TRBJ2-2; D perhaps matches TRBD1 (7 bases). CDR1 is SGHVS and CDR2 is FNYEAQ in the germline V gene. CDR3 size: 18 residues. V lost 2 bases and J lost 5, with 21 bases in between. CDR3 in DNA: TGTGCCAGCAGCTTATATCCAAGACAGGGAGGCCGGACCGGGGAGCTGTTTTTT. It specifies CASSLYPRQGGRTGELFF.

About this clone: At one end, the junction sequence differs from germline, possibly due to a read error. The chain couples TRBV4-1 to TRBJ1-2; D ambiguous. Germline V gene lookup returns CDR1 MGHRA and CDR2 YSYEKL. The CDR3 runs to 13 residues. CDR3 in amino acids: CASSQVDYAGYTF. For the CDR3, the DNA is TGCGCCAGCAGTCAAGTGGACTATGCAGGCTACACCTTC.

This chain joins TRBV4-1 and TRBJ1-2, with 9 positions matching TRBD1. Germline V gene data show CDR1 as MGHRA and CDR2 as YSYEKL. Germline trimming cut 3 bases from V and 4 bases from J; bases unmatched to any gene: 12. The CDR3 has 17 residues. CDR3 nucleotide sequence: TGCGCCAGCAGCCAGGGGGGACAGGGCCTTTTGGGCTATGGCTACACCTTC. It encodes CASSQGGQGLLGYGYTF.

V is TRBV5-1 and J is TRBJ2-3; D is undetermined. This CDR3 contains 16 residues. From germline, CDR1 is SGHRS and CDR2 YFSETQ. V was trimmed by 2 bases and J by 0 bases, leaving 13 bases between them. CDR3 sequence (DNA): TGCGCCAGCAGCTTAGGTCTAGGAGATAGCACAGATACGCAGTATTTT. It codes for CASSLGLGDSTDTQYF.

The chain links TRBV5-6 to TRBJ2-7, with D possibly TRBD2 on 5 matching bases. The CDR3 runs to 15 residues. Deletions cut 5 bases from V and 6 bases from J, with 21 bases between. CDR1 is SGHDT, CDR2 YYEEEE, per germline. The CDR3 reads CASRSGILFIGEQYF. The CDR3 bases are TGTGCCAGCAGATCGGGGATTCTATTCATCGGCGAGCAGTACTTC.

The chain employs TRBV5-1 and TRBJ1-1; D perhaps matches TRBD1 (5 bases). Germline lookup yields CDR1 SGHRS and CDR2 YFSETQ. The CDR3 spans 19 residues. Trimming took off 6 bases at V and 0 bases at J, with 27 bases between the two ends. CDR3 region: CASTLSGRASVYMNTEAFF. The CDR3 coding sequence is TGCGCCAGCACCTTATCTGGCAGGGCGTCGGTTTACATGAACACTGAAGCTTTCTTT.

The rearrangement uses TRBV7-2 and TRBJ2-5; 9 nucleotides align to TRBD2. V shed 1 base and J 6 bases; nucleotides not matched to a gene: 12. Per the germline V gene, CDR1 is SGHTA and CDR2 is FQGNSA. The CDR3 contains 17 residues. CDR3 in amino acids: CASSLGGGAVVWKTQYF. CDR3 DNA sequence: TGTGCCAGCAGCTTAGGCGGGGGGGCCGTCGTTTGGAAGACCCAGTACTTC.

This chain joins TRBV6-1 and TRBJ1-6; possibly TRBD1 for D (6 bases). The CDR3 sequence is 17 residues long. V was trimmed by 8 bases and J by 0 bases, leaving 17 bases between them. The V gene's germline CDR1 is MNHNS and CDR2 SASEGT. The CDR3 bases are TGTGCCAGCGGAGAAGAAAAGGGGGTCTCCTATAATTCACCCCTCCACTTT. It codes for CASGEEKGVSYNSPLHF.

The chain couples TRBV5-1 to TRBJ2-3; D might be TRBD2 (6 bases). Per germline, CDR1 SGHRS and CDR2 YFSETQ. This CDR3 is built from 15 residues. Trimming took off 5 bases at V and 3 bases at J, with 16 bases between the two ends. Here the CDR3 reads CASREMGGLTDTQYF. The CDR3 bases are TGCGCCAGCAGAGAGATGGGAGGTTTGACAGATACGCAGTATTTT. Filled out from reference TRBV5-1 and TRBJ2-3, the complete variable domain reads KAGVTQTPRYLIKTRGQQVTLSCSPISGHRSVSWYQQTPGQGLQFLFEYFSETQRNKGNFPGRFSGRQFSNSRSEMNVSTLELGDSALYLCASREMGGLTDTQYFGPGTRLTVL.

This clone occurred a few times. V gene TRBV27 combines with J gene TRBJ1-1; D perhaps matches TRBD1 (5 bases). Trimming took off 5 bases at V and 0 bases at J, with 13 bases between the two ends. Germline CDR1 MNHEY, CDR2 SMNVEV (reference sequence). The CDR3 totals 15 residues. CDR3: CASSPKGIVNTEAFF. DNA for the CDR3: TGTGCCAGCAGTCCTAAGGGGATAGTGAACACTGAAGCTTTCTTT.

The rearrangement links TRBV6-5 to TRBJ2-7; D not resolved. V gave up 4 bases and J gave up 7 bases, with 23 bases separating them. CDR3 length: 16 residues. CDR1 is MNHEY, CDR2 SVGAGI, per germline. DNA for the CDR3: TGTGCCAGCAGTTCCGCCTCGTTCGCGAGTGCCGCGGAGCAGTACTTC. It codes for CASSSASFASAAEQYF.

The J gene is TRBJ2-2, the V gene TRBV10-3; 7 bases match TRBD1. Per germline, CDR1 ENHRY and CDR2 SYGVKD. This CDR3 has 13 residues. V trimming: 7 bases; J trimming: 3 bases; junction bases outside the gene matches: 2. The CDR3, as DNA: TGTGCCATCAAGGGGGCTTACACCGGGGAGCTGTTTTTT. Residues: CAIKGAYTGELFF.

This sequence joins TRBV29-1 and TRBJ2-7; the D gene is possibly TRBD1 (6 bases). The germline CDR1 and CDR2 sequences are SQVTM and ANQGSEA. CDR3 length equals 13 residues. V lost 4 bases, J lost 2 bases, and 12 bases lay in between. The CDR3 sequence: CSVGGDNAYEQYF. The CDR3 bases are TGCAGCGTTGGAGGGGACAACGCCTACGAGCAGTACTTC.

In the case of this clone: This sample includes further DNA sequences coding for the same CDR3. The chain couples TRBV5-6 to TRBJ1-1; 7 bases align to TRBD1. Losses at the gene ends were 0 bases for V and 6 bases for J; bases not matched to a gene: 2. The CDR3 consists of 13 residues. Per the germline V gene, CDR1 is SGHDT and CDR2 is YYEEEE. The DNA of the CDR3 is TGTGCCAGCAGCTTGGGACAGGGAGCTGAAGCTTTCTTT. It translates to CASSLGQGAEAFF.